The T cell receptor (beta chain) described here comes from a study of T cells in Graves' hyperthyroidism and ophthalmopathy. Clinicians diagnosed patients from clinical symptoms, serum thyroxine and TRAb, thyroid ultrasound and orbital computed tomography. Study-wide results and caveats: Ophthalmopathy cases were set apart from stable hyperthyroidism by a 13 V-J model.

The CDR3 contains 14 residues. CDR1 and CDR2 (germline): KGHSH, LQKENI. The V end lost 3 bases, the J end lost 8 bases, and 13 bases lay between the germline ends. This clonotype was detected a few times. Its antigen remains unknown. Amplification yielded TCR beta CDR3 regions, with RNA transcripts as the source. HTBI primers were used for first-round RT-PCR of the TCR CDR3. In TCRdb, the multiplex PCR reads were re-called with MiXCR into one record per CDR3 protein. The repertoire holds about half a million distinct CDR3 sequences, just under 20% seen once, with about 50% in the top ten. This clonotype was obtained from a middle-aged man with Graves' ophthalmopathy. The material sequenced was blood. The J gene is TRBJ1-4, the V gene TRBV18; D is uncertain. The CDR3 DNA follows: TGTGCCAGCTCACCGGGCACCAACGGGGAAAAACTGTTTTTT. Its translation: CASSPGTNGEKLFF.